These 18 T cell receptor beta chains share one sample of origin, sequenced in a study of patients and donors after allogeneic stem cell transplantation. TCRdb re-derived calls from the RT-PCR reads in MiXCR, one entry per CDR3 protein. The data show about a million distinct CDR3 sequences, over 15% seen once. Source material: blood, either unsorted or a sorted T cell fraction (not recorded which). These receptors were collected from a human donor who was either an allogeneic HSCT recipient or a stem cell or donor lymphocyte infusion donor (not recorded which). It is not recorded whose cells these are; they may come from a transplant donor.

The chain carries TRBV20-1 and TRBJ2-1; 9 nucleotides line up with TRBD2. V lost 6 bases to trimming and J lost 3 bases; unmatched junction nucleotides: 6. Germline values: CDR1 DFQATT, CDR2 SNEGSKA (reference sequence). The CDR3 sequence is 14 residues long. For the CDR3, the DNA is TGCAGTGCCCCGGTGCGGGAGGGCTACAATGAGCAGTTCTTC. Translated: CSAPVREGYNEQFF.

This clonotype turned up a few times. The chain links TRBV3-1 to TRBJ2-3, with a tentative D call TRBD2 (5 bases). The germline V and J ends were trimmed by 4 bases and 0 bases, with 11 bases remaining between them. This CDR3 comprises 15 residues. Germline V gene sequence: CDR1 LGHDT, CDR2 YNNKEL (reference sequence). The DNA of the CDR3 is TGTGCCAGCAGCCTGACTACGACTAGCACAGATACGCAGTATTTT. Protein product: CASSLTTTSTDTQYF.

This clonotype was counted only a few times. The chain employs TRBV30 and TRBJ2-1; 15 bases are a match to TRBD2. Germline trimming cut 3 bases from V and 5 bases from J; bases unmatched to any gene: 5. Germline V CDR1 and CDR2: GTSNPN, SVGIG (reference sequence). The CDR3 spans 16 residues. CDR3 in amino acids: CAWSDWTSGGDNEQFF. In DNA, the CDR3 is TGTGCCTGGAGCGACTGGACTAGCGGGGGGGACAATGAGCAGTTCTTC. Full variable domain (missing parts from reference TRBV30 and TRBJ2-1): SQTIHQWPATLVQPVGSPLSLECTVEGTSNPNLYWYRQAAGRGLQLLFYSVGIGQISSEVPQNLSASRPQDRQFILSSKKLLLSDSGFYLCAWSDWTSGGDNEQFFGPGTRLTVL.

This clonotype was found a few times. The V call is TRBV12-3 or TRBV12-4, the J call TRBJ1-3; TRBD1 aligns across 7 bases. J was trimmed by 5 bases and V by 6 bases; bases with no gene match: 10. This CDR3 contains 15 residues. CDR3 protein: CASRSDRVPRNTIYF. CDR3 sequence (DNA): TGTGCCAGCAGATCCGACAGGGTACCCCGAAACACCATATATTTT.

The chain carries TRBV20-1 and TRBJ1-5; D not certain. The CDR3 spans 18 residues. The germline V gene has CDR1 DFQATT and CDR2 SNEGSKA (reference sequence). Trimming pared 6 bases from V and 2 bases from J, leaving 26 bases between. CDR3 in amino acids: CSAPGGTGRGDRNQPQHF. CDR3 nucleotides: TGCAGTGCCCCGGGAGGTACCGGACGGGGAGACCGCAATCAGCCCCAGCATTTT.

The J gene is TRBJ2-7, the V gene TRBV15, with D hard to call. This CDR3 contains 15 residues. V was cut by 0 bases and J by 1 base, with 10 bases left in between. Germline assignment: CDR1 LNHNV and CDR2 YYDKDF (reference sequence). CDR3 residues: CATSREGLRSYEQYF. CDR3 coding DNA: TGTGCCACCAGCAGAGAGGGTCTGCGGTCCTACGAGCAGTACTTC.

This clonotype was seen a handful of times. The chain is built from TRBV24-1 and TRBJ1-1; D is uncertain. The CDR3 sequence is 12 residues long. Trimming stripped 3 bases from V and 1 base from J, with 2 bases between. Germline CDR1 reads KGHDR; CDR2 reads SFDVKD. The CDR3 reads CATSDRNTEAFF. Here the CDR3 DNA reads TGTGCCACCAGTGATAGGAACACTGAAGCTTTCTTT.

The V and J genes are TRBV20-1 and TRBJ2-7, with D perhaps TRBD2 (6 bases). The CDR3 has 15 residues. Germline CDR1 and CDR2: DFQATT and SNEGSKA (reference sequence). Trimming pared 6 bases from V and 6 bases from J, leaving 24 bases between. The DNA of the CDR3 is TGCAGTGCCCAAAACGTAGCGGATCCTACGCCCGAGCAGTACTTC. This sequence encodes CSAQNVADPTPEQYF.

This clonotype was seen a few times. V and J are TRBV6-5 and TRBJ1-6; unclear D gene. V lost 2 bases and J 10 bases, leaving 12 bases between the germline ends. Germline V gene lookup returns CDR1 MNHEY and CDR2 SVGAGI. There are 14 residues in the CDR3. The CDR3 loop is CASSYLEAVSPLHF. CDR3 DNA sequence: TGTGCCAGCAGTTACCTCGAGGCAGTCTCACCCCTCCACTTT.

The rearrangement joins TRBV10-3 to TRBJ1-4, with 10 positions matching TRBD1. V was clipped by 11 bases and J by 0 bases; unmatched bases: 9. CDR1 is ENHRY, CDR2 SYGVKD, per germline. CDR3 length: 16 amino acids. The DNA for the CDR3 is TGTGCCGTAGGGACAGGGGATTCGGCAACTAATGAAAAACTGTTTTTT. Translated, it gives CAVGTGDSATNEKLFF.

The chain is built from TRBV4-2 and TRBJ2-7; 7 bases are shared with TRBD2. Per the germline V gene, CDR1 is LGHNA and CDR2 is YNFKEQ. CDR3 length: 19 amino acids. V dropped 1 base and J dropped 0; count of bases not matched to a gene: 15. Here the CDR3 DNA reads TGTGCCAGCAGCCAAGCTGTAAAAGTTGGACGGGAGGTCTCCTACGAGCAGTACTTC. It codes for CASSQAVKVGREVSYEQYF.

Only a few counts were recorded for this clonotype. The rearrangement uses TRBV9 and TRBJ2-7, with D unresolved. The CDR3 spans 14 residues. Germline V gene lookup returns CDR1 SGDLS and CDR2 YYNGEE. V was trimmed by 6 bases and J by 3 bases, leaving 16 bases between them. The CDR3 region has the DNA TGTGCCAGCAACCACTGGGCCAGAAACTACGAGCAGTACTTC. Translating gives CASNHWARNYEQYF.

CDR3 nucleotide sequence: TGCAGTGCTAGTGTAGGACAGGGCTCCTACGAGCAGTACTTC. Amino acid sequence: CSASVGQGSYEQYF. The rearrangement uses TRBV20-1 and TRBJ2-7; TRBD1 aligns across 8 bases. Germline CDR1 and CDR2: DFQATT and SNEGSKA (reference sequence). V gave up 3 bases and J gave up 0 bases; unmatched junction bases: 4. The CDR3 loop spans 14 amino acids.

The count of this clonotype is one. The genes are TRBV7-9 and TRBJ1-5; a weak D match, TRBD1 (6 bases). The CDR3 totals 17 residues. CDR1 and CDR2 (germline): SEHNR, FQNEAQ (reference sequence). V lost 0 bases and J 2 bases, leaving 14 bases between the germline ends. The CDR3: CASSLAAGAVGNQPQHF. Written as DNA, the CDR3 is TGTGCCAGCAGCTTAGCGGCAGGGGCGGTCGGCAATCAGCCCCAGCATTTT.

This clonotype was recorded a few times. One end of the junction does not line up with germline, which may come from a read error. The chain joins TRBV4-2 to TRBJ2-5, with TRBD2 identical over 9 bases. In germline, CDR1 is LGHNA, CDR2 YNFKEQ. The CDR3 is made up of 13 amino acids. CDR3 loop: CASSQGAPGLARF. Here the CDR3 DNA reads TGTGCCAGCAGCCAAGGCGCGCCGGGACTAGCCCGCTTC.

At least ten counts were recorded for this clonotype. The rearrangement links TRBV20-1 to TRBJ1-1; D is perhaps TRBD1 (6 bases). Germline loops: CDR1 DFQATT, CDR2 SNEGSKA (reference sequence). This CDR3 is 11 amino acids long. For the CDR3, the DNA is TGCAGGGGGGGAGGGGGGACTGAAGCTTTCTTT. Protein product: CRGGGGTEAFF.

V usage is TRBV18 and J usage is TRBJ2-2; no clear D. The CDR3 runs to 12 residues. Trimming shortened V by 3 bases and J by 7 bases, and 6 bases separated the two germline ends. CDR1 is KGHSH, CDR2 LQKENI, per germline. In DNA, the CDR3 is TGTGCCAGCTCACCCAGACTCGGGGAGCTGTTTTTT. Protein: CASSPRLGELFF.

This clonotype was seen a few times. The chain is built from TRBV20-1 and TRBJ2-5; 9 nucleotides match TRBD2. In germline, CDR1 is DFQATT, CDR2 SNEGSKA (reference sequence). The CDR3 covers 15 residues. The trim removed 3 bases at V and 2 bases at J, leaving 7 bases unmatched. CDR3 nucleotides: TGCAGTGCTAGGGATCTAGCGGGGCTACAAGAGACCCAGTACTTC. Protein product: CSARDLAGLQETQYF.